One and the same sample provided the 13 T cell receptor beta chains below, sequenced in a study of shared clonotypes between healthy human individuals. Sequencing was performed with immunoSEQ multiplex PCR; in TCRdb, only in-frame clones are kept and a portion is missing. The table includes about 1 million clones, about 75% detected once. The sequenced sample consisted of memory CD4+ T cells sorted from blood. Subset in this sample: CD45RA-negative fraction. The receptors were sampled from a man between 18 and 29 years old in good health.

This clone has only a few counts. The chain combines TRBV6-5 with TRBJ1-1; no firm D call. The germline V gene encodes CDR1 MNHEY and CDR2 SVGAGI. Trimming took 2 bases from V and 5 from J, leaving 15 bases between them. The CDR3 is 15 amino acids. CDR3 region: CASSYGGQVKTEAFF. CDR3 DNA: TGTGCCAGCAGTTACGGTGGGCAGGTTAAGACTGAAGCTTTCTTT.

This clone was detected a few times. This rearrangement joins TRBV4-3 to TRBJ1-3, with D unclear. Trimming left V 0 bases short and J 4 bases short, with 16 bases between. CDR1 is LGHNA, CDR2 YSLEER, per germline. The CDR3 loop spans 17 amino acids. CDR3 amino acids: CASSQDFLGANGNTIYF. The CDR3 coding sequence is TGCGCCAGCAGCCAAGACTTTTTGGGCGCGAACGGAAACACCATATATTTT.

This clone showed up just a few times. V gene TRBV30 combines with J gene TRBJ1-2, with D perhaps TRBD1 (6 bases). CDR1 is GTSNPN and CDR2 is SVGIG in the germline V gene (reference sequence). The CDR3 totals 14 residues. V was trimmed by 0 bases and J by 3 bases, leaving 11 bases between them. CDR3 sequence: CAWSVAGVDYGYTF. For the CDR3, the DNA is TGTGCCTGGAGTGTAGCAGGGGTGGACTATGGCTACACCTTC. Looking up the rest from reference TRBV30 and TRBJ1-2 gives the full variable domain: SQTIHQWPATLVQPVGSPLSLECTVEGTSNPNLYWYRQAAGRGLQLLFYSVGIGQISSEVPQNLSASRPQDRQFILSSKKLLLSDSGFYLCAWSVAGVDYGYTFGSGTRLTVV.

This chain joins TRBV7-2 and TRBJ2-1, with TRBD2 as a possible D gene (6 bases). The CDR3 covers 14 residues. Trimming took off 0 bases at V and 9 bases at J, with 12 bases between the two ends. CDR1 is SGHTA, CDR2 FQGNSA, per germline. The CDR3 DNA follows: TGTGCCAGCAGCTTAGCGGGAGGTAAGCGTGAGCAGTTCTTC. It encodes CASSLAGGKREQFF.

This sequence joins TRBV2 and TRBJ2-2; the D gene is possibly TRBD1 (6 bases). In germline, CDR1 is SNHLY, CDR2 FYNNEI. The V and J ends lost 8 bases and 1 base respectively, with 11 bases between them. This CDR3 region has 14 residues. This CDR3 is CASAGQQNTGELFF. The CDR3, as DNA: TGTGCCAGCGCCGGACAGCAGAACACCGGGGAGCTGTTTTTT. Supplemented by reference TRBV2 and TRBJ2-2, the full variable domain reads EPEVTQTPSHQVTQMGQEVILRCVPISNHLYFYWYRQILGQKVEFLVSFYNNEISEKSEIFDDQFSVERPDGSNFTLKIRSTKLEDSAMYFCASAGQQNTGELFFGEGSRLTVL.

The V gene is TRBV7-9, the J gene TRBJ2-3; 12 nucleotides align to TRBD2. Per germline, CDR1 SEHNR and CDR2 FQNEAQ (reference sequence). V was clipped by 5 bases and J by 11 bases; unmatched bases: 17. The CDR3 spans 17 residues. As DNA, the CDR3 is TGTGCCAGCAGCCCTTCAGGGGGCGAGGGGGGACTAGCGGGGCAGTATTTT. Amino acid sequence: CASSPSGGEGGLAGQYF.

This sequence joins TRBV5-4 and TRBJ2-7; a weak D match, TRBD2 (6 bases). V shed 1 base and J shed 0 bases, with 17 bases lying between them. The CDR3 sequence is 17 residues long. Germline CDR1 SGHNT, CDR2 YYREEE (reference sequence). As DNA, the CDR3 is TGTGCCAGCAGCTTGAGTAGACCGGGACTCAGCTCCTACGAGCAGTACTTC. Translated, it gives CASSLSRPGLSSYEQYF.

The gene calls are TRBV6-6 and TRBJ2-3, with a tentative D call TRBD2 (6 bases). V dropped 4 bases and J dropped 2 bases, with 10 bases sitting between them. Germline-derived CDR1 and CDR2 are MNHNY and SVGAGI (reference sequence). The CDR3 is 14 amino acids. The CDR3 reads CASSSLANTDTQYF. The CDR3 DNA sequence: TGTGCCAGCAGTTCCCTAGCGAACACAGATACGCAGTATTTT.

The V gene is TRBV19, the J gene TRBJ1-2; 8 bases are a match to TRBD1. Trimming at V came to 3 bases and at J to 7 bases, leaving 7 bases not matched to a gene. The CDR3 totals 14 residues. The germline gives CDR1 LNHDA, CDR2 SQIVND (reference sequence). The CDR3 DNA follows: TGTGCCAGTAGTATGCGTCAGGGGGCAATTGGCTACACCTTC. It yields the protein CASSMRQGAIGYTF.

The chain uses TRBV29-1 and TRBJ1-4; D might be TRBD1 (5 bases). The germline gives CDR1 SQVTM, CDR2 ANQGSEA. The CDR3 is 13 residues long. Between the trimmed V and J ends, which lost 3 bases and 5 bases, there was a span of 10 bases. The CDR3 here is CSVDGGGNEKLFF. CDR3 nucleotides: TGCAGCGTTGATGGGGGGGGGAATGAAAAACTGTTTTTT.

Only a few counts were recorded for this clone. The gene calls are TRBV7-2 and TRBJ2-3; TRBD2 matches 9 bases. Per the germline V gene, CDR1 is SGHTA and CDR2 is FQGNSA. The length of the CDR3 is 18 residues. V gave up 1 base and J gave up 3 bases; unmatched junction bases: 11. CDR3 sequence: CASSLGVYSGSGTDTQYF. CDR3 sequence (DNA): TGTGCCAGCAGCTTAGGAGTCTATAGCGGGAGTGGGACAGATACGCAGTATTTT.

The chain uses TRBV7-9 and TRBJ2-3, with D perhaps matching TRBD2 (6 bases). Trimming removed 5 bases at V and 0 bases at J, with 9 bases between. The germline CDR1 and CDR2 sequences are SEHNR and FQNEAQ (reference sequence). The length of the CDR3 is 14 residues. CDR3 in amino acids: CASSRRASTDTQYF. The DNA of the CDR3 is TGTGCCAGCAGCCGGAGGGCTAGCACAGATACGCAGTATTTT.

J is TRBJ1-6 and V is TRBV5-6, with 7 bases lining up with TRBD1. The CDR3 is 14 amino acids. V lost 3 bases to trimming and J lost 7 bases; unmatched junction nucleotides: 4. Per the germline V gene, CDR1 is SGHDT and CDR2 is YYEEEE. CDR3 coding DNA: TGTGCCAGCAGCTGGTCGACAGGGAATTCACCCCTCCACTTT. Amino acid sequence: CASSWSTGNSPLHF.